The sample holds one count of the clone carrying this TCR beta chain. The sample originates from a study of control samples from healthy donors and cancer patients. Germline lookup yields CDR1 GTSNPN and CDR2 SVGIG (reference sequence). This CDR3 contains 13 residues. Between the trimmed V and J ends, which lost 0 bases and 6 bases, there was a span of 11 bases. Assay used: immunoSEQ multiplex PCR; TCRdb lists only in-frame clones, some missing. This table has 130,000 or so clones, roughly 91% appearing once. The TCR was taken from a middle-aged man in good health. This chain links TRBV30 with TRBJ1-2; D possibly corresponds to TRBD1 (6 bases). The sample comprised blood. The CDR3, as DNA: TGTGCCTGGAGTGTACAGGGTCTGGATGGCTACACCTTC. The encoded protein is CAWSVQGLDGYTF.